This note documents a single TCR beta chain sequence. The data were taken from a study of cytomegalovirus exposure and HLA in healthy donors. The PCR contained 60 Vbeta and 13 Jbeta primers. Generated by immunoSEQ multiplex PCR, the TCRdb table keeps only in-frame clones and is missing some. The sample holds about 150,000 clones; about three quarters are singletons and the top ten take 3.5% to 5%. The CDR3 has 14 residues. With 4 bases removed from V and 3 bases from J, the gap between germline ends came to 13 bases. Per the germline V gene, CDR1 is SGDLS and CDR2 is YYNGEE. The origin of this receptor is a male donor in good health and CMV-seronegative. Input material: PBMCs. V usage is TRBV9 and J usage is TRBJ2-5, with D tentatively TRBD1 (7 bases). The CDR3 sequence: CASSSGGGKETQYF. The CDR3 DNA is TGTGCCAGCAGCTCAGGAGGGGGCAAAGAGACCCAGTACTTC.